The 23 T cell receptor beta chains below were found in one sample sequenced in a study of blood T cell repertoires in COVID-19 (dated by TCRdb to between 2020 and 2021). Libraries were made using the immunoSEQ multiplex PCR assay. TCRdb holds this immuneACCESS table with in-frame rearrangements only. Some clones are missing; in checked studies, unresolved V genes explain under half, and the rest has no known cause. A total of about 140,000 clones appear in this sample, more than 65% of them only once. In total, the top ten clones hold roughly 8% of the sample. Sequencing was carried out using peripheral blood. The receptors were sampled from a human donor in a cohort sampled during active COVID-19.

V and J are TRBV20-1 and TRBJ2-5, with a weak D call TRBD2 (7 bases). This CDR3 has 14 residues. Per the germline V gene, CDR1 is DFQATT and CDR2 is SNEGSKA (reference sequence). V shed 3 bases and J shed 7 bases, with 18 bases lying between them. In nucleotides, the CDR3 is TGCAGTGCTAGTCGGGGGGCTACGACTCGGACCCAGTACTTC. It specifies CSASRGATTRTQYF.

The V call is TRBV19, the J call TRBJ1-5; D remains unclear. Trimming shortened V by 4 bases and J by 0 bases, and 10 bases separated the two germline ends. Germline CDR1 is LNHDA and CDR2 is SQIVND (reference sequence). The CDR3 has 15 amino acids. DNA for the CDR3: TGTGCCAGTAGTAGCTTAACCGGTAGCAATCAGCCCCAGCATTTT. This translates into CASSSLTGSNQPQHF.

This chain links TRBV9 with TRBJ2-5; 7 bases agree with TRBD2. After removal of 2 bases from V and 4 bases from J, the junction contained 11 bases not matched to a gene. Germline CDR1 is SGDLS and CDR2 is YYNGEE. This CDR3 has 16 residues. The CDR3 region is CASSVEGVAGVETQYF. The CDR3 coding sequence is TGTGCCAGCAGCGTGGAGGGCGTGGCGGGGGTAGAGACCCAGTACTTC.

This clone was detected ten times or more. The chain has TRBV5-1 and TRBJ2-2; D may be TRBD2 (6 bases). There are 15 residues in the CDR3. Trimming left V 3 bases short and J 2 bases short, with 11 bases between. Germline assignment: CDR1 SGHRS and CDR2 YFSETQ. CDR3 bases: TGCGCCAGCAGCTCCGGGGCGGGAAACACCGGGGAGCTGTTTTTT. Protein product: CASSSGAGNTGELFF.

The chain recombines TRBV21-1 with TRBJ1-4. TRBV21-1 represents a pseudogene. There are 15 residues in the CDR3. The CDR3 nucleotides are TGTGCCAGCAAGAACTCCGGGATATTTGCTGAAAAACTGTTTTTT. This codes for CASKNSGIFAEKLFF.

The rearrangement uses TRBV24-1 and TRBJ2-3, with 12 bases fitting TRBD2. J gave up 0 bases and V 7 bases, and 7 bases lay outside the gene matches. This CDR3 comprises 17 residues. The V gene's germline CDR1 is KGHDR and CDR2 SFDVKD. DNA of the CDR3: TGTGCCACCAGCCACACCGGGACTAGCGGGAGCACAGATACGCAGTATTTT. Its protein product is CATSHTGTSGSTDTQYF.

This clone was seen many times. This rearrangement joins TRBV5-1 to TRBJ1-6; 7 bases agree with TRBD1. There are 14 residues in the CDR3. Germline CDR1 is SGHRS and CDR2 is YFSETQ. J was trimmed by 6 bases and V by 3 bases; bases with no gene match: 3. The DNA of the CDR3 is TGCGCCAGCAGCTCAGACAGGGTTAATTCACCCCTCCACTTT. Translated, it gives CASSSDRVNSPLHF.

Comments on this clone: This CDR3 is also generated by other DNA sequences in the sample. The V and J genes are TRBV5-1 and TRBJ1-4; TRBD1 agrees at 7 bases. The CDR3 covers 14 residues. From germline, CDR1 is SGHRS and CDR2 YFSETQ. The V and J ends lost 3 bases and 3 bases, in that order; junction bases with no gene match: 2. As DNA, the CDR3 is TGCGCCAGCAGCTCCGGGACAGCTAATGAAAAACTGTTTTTT. Amino acids: CASSSGTANEKLFF. The whole variable domain, remainder taken from reference TRBV5-1 and TRBJ1-4, is KAGVTQTPRYLIKTRGQQVTLSCSPISGHRSVSWYQQTPGQGLQFLFEYFSETQRNKGNFPGRFSGRQFSNSRSEMNVSTLELGDSALYLCASSSGTANEKLFFGSGTQLSVL.

This clone appeared once. The rearrangement links TRBV25-1 to TRBJ2-7; D ambiguous. This CDR3 comprises 11 residues. V was pared by 1 base and J by 5 bases, with 3 bases between. Germline loops: CDR1 MGHDK, CDR2 SYGVNS. DNA for the CDR3: TGTGCCAGCAGTGAATTCGACGAGCAGTACTTC. Its translation: CASSEFDEQYF.

This sequence joins TRBV5-5 and TRBJ2-3; D unresolved. The V gene lost 4 bases and the J gene lost 2 bases, with 11 bases spanning the gap. The CDR3 sequence is 14 residues long. The germline V gene encodes CDR1 SGHKS and CDR2 YYEKEE (reference sequence). CDR3 sequence: CASSTNRATDTQYF. Written as DNA, the CDR3 is TGTGCCAGCAGCACCAATCGAGCCACAGATACGCAGTATTTT.

This clone came up once. The gene calls are TRBV6-4 and TRBJ1-2, with D uncertain. Deletions cut 10 bases from V and 7 bases from J, with 13 bases between. There are 11 residues in the CDR3. Germline values: CDR1 MRHNA, CDR2 SNTAGT. CDR3 nucleotides: TGTGCCATCACCCGACGAGGTGGCTACACCTTC. As protein: CAITRRGGYTF.

This clone was found once. This chain links TRBV19 with TRBJ2-1; 8 bases fit TRBD1. V lost 3 bases, J lost 3 bases, and 10 bases stayed unmatched. In germline, CDR1 is LNHDA, CDR2 SQIVND (reference sequence). The CDR3 runs 17 residues. CDR3 loop: CASSISSTGTGYNEQFF. CDR3 nucleotide sequence: TGTGCCAGTAGTATCTCTTCCACCGGGACAGGCTACAATGAGCAGTTCTTC.

The V gene is TRBV19, the J gene TRBJ2-3; D is unclear. Germline V CDR1 and CDR2: LNHDA, SQIVND (reference sequence). With 3 bases removed from V and 0 bases from J, the gap between germline ends came to 7 bases. This CDR3 spans 14 amino acids. The CDR3 protein is CASSIQVSTDTQYF. The CDR3 DNA reads TGTGCCAGTAGTATCCAGGTTAGCACAGATACGCAGTATTTT.

The J gene is TRBJ1-2, the V gene TRBV5-1; D is unresolved. The germline V gene encodes CDR1 SGHRS and CDR2 YFSETQ. The CDR3 covers 15 residues. Trimming cost V 4 bases and J 8 bases, with 21 bases left between them. CDR3 sequence reads: CASSPYSALVRGYTF. DNA for the CDR3: TGCGCCAGCAGCCCCTACAGTGCCCTGGTAAGGGGCTACACCTTC. The full variable domain, in which reference TRBV5-1 and TRBJ1-2 provide the parts outside the CDR3, is KAGVTQTPRYLIKTRGQQVTLSCSPISGHRSVSWYQQTPGQGLQFLFEYFSETQRNKGNFPGRFSGRQFSNSRSEMNVSTLELGDSALYLCASSPYSALVRGYTFGSGTRLTVV.

The genes are TRBV23-1 and TRBJ1-4, with a tentative D call TRBD1 (5 bases). TRBV23-1 is assigned to the ORF class and has an uncertain function. With 6 bases removed from V and 8 bases from J, the gap between germline ends came to 13 bases. The CDR3 runs 13 residues. The CDR3: CASRLGPREKLFF. DNA for the CDR3: TGCGCCAGCAGACTGGGGCCACGGGAAAAACTGTTTTTT.

This clone was counted once. The gene calls are TRBV5-6 and TRBJ1-6; TRBD1 matches at 10 bases. Germline lookup yields CDR1 SGHDT and CDR2 YYEEEE. The ends lost 4 bases at V and 4 bases at J; junction bases unmatched: 5. CDR3 length equals 16 residues. The chain's CDR3 is CASSPDRGIYNSPLHF. In nucleotides, the CDR3 is TGTGCCAGCAGCCCGGACAGGGGGATTTATAATTCACCCCTCCACTTT.

This chain uses TRBV4-2 with TRBJ2-5, with a weak D call TRBD2 (7 bases). Germline loops: CDR1 LGHNA, CDR2 YNFKEQ. CDR3 length: 15 amino acids. V was pared by 6 bases and J by 0 bases, with 14 bases between. This CDR3 is CASRTEGGNQETQYF. The CDR3 bases are TGTGCCAGCAGAACGGAGGGGGGGAACCAAGAGACCCAGTACTTC.

The chain is built from TRBV7-2 and TRBJ2-5, with TRBD1 matching 8 bases. Germline CDR1 and CDR2: SGHTA and FQGNSA. J lost 1 base, V lost 1 base, and 2 bases had no gene match. The CDR3 is made up of 15 amino acids. For the CDR3, the DNA is TGTGCCAGCAGCTTAGTGGACAGGGCCCAAGAGACCCAGTACTTC. Amino acid sequence: CASSLVDRAQETQYF.

This chain uses TRBV5-1 with TRBJ2-3; TRBD2 agrees at 8 bases. Germline trimming cut 6 bases from V and 4 bases from J; bases unmatched to any gene: 7. CDR1 and CDR2 from the germline V gene are SGHRS and YFSETQ. The length of the CDR3 is 14 residues. This CDR3 reads CASTKGLGPDTQYF. The CDR3, as DNA: TGCGCCAGCACCAAGGGACTAGGGCCAGATACGCAGTATTTT. The whole variable domain, filled in from reference TRBV5-1 and TRBJ2-3, reads KAGVTQTPRYLIKTRGQQVTLSCSPISGHRSVSWYQQTPGQGLQFLFEYFSETQRNKGNFPGRFSGRQFSNSRSEMNVSTLELGDSALYLCASTKGLGPDTQYFGPGTRLTVL.

The chain carries TRBV2 and TRBJ2-1; 10 bases are shared with TRBD2. V shed 5 bases, J shed 5 bases, and the junction held 6 bases outside the gene matches. From germline, CDR1 is SNHLY and CDR2 FYNNEI. This CDR3 has 15 amino acids. The CDR3 is CASSPRTSGNNEQFF. The CDR3 region has the DNA TGTGCCAGCAGTCCCCGGACTAGCGGAAACAATGAGCAGTTCTTC.

The chain is built from TRBV18 and TRBJ1-6; 7 bases align to TRBD1. Germline trimming cut 5 bases from V and 7 bases from J; bases unmatched to any gene: 8. Germline CDR1 and CDR2: KGHSH and LQKENI. The CDR3 contains 15 residues. Here the CDR3 DNA reads TGTGCCAGCTCAGACGGACAGGCGGGGAATTCACCCCTCCACTTT. Amino acid sequence: CASSDGQAGNSPLHF.

This clone was seen only a few times. The chain uses TRBV5-4 and TRBJ2-3, with 10 bases matching TRBD1. The V segment lost 2 bases and the J segment 4 bases; nucleotides outside the gene matches: 7. In germline, CDR1 is SGHNT, CDR2 YYREEE (reference sequence). The CDR3 covers 16 residues. CDR3 nucleotides: TGTGCCAGCAGCTTTTCTTCGGGACAGGGGTCAGATACGCAGTATTTT. Amino acid sequence: CASSFSSGQGSDTQYF.

The chain carries TRBV7-9 and TRBJ2-7, with TRBD2 matching over 7 bases. The J segment lost 2 bases and the V segment lost 4 bases, leaving 17 bases of the junction unmatched. Looked up from germline, CDR1 is SEHNR and CDR2 is FQNEAQ (reference sequence). There are 18 residues in the CDR3. The CDR3 spells CASSSKPYLGAGTYEQYF. CDR3 sequence (DNA): TGTGCCAGCAGCTCCAAACCTTACCTTGGAGCGGGAACCTACGAGCAGTACTTC.